Each of the 11 T cell receptor beta chains below was sequenced from the same sample in a study of cytomegalovirus exposure and HLA in healthy donors. The study ran its PCR with 60 Vbeta and 13 Jbeta primers. Using immunoSEQ multiplex PCR, the repertoire was profiled, and TCRdb retains in-frame clones only, with some absent. The table has some 120,000 clones, about 80% seen once. Sequenced: PBMCs. The receptors stem from a young woman in good health and CMV-seropositive.

This chain links TRBV19 with TRBJ1-2; 7 nucleotides align to TRBD1. Germline trimming cut 5 bases from V and 2 bases from J; bases unmatched to any gene: 11. Germline-derived CDR1 and CDR2 are LNHDA and SQIVND (reference sequence). The CDR3 runs 16 residues. CDR3 loop: CASSLEGAAPNYGYTF. In nucleotides, the CDR3 is TGTGCCAGTAGTCTCGAGGGGGCCGCCCCCAACTATGGCTACACCTTC.

The chain is built from TRBV5-4 and TRBJ2-2; 9 bases align to TRBD1. Germline assignment: CDR1 SGHNT and CDR2 YYREEE (reference sequence). The CDR3 length is 15 residues. The trim removed 4 bases at V and 4 bases at J, leaving 5 bases unmatched. As DNA, the CDR3 is TGTGCCAGCAGCACCGGGACAGGGACCACCGGGGAGCTGTTTTTT. Its translation is CASSTGTGTTGELFF. Supplemented by reference TRBV5-4 and TRBJ2-2, the full variable domain reads ETGVTQSPTHLIKTRGQQVTLRCSSQSGHNTVSWYQQALGQGPQFIFQYYREEENGRGNFPPRFSGLQFPNYSSELNVNALELDDSALYLCASSTGTGTTGELFFGEGSRLTVL.

The chain combines TRBV2 with TRBJ2-2; TRBD1 aligns across 9 bases. The ends lost 7 bases at V and 6 bases at J; junction bases unmatched: 6. CDR1 and CDR2 from the germline V gene are SNHLY and FYNNEI. This CDR3 contains 14 residues. In nucleotides, the CDR3 is TGTGCCAGCACTACAGGGGGCGATGCCGGGGAGCTGTTTTTT. Translation: CASTTGGDAGELFF.

The chain uses TRBV7-2 and TRBJ2-5; 7 bases are shared with TRBD2. CDR1 and CDR2 (germline): SGHTA, FQGNSA. Trimming at V came to 4 bases and at J to 5 bases, leaving 13 bases not matched to a gene. This CDR3 is built from 16 residues. CDR3 DNA sequence: TGTGCCAGCAGCTCCTCGACTAGCCGGACGCCCGAGACCCAGTACTTC. It encodes CASSSSTSRTPETQYF.

V usage is TRBV11-2 and J usage is TRBJ2-2; no clear D. V shed 0 bases and J shed 6 bases, with 11 bases lying between them. This CDR3 region has 15 residues. CDR1 is SGHAT and CDR2 is FQNNGV in the germline V gene. The CDR3 coding sequence is TGTGCCAGCAGCTTAGAGTTCCGGTTTTCCGGGGAGCTGTTTTTT. Protein sequence: CASSLEFRFSGELFF.

The chain recombines TRBV9 with TRBJ2-5; 7 bases are a match to TRBD2. V gave up 2 bases and J gave up 5 bases; unmatched junction bases: 6. Germline V gene lookup returns CDR1 SGDLS and CDR2 YYNGEE. CDR3 size: 14 residues. The CDR3 DNA reads TGTGCCAGCAGCGTTCGCGGGAGCGGGGAGACCCAGTACTTC. As protein: CASSVRGSGETQYF.

This chain connects TRBV7-9 to TRBJ1-3, with no clear D. The CDR3 loop spans 15 amino acids. CDR1 SEHNR and CDR2 FQNEAQ come from the germline V gene (reference sequence). The V and J ends lost 4 bases and 4 bases respectively, with 14 bases between them. CDR3 nucleotides: TGTGCCAGCAGCTCTCGGGGATCTGCCGGAAACACCATATATTTT. This codes for CASSSRGSAGNTIYF.

The V call is TRBV2, the J call TRBJ2-7, with a weak D call TRBD1 (6 bases). V lost 6 bases to trimming and J lost 2 bases, with 17 bases between them. The CDR3 is 15 amino acids. Germline V CDR1 and CDR2: SNHLY, FYNNEI. CDR3 nucleotides: TGTGCCAGCAGCAAGGACAGTAAAACGACCTACGAGCAGTACTTC. It specifies CASSKDSKTTYEQYF.

The rearrangement joins TRBV19 to TRBJ1-5; 8 positions agree with TRBD1. Germline CDR1 and CDR2: LNHDA and SQIVND (reference sequence). The junction had 5 bases not matched to a gene; V was cut back by 7 bases and J by 0 bases. The CDR3 consists of 15 residues. The DNA for the CDR3 is TGTGCCAGTAAACCGGGACAGGATAGCAATCAGCCCCAGCATTTT. It codes for CASKPGQDSNQPQHF.

This clone appeared a single time. The CDR3 here is CASSLRGIGNTIYF. Written as DNA, the CDR3 is TGTGCCAGCAGTCTCCGGGGAATTGGAAACACCATATATTTT. This chain connects TRBV6-5 to TRBJ1-3; D is ambiguous. Germline assignment: CDR1 MNHEY and CDR2 SVGAGI. The CDR3 extends over 14 amino acids. V was clipped by 5 bases and J by 3 bases, with 11 bases between them.

This sequence joins TRBV11-2 and TRBJ2-5, with D tentatively TRBD1 (7 bases). The V end lost 0 bases, the J end lost 2 bases, and 22 bases lay between the germline ends. Germline V lookup: CDR1 SGHAT, CDR2 FQNNGV. The CDR3 loop spans 19 amino acids. CDR3 bases: TGTGCCAGCAGCTTAGATCATCAAGGGGCGGGGACAGTACAAGAGACCCAGTACTTC. Translating gives CASSLDHQGAGTVQETQYF.